The present T cell receptor beta chain was sequenced within a study of brain T cells in children with intractable seizures. The CDR3 length is 13 residues. The V end was cut by 4 bases, the J end by 2 bases, with 9 bases between. CDR1 and CDR2 (germline): SQVTM, ANQGSEA. Method: immunoSEQ multiplex PCR; TCRdb's copy keeps in-frame clones and lacks some. The table records tens of thousands of clones, about 93% of them present only once. The sequencing used peripheral blood, collected at surgery. The rearrangement links TRBV29-1 to TRBJ2-1, with D uncertain. The source is a boy younger than two with tuberous sclerosis and intractable seizures. The CDR3 region is CSVVGGTYNEQFF. The DNA for the CDR3 is TGCAGCGTTGTAGGCGGAACCTACAATGAGCAGTTCTTC.